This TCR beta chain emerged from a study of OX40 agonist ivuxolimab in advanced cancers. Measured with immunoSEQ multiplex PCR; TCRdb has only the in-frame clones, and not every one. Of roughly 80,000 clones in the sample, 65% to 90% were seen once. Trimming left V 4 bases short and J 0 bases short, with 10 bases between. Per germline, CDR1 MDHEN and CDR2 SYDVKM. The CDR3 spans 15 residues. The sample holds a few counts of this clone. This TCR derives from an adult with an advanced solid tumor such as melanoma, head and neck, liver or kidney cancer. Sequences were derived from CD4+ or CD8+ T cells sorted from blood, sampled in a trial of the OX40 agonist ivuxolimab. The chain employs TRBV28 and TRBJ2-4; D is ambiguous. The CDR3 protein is CASSYGFLAKNIQYF. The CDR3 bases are TGTGCCAGCAGTTATGGATTCCTAGCCAAAAACATTCAGTACTTC.